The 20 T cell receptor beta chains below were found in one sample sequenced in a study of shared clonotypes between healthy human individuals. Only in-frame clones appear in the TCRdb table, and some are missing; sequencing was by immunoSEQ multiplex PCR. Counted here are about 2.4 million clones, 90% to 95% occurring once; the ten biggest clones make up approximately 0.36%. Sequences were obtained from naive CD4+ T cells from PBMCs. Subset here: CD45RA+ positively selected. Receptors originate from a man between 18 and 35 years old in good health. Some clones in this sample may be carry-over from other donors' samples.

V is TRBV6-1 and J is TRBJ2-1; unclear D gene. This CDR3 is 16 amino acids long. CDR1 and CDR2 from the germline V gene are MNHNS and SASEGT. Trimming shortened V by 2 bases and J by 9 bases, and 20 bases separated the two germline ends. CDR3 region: CASSEYRAIVVAEQFF. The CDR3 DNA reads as TGTGCCAGCAGTGAATACCGGGCCATAGTCGTGGCTGAGCAGTTCTTC.

The CDR3 DNA reads as TGTGCCACCAGCAGAGATCGGGCGGGGGAGACCCAGTACTTC. This codes for CATSRDRAGETQYF. The chain links TRBV15 to TRBJ2-5, with a possible D match to TRBD2 (6 bases). This CDR3 comprises 14 residues. The V end was cut by 0 bases, the J end by 5 bases, with 10 bases between. CDR1 is LNHNV, CDR2 YYDKDF, per germline (reference sequence).

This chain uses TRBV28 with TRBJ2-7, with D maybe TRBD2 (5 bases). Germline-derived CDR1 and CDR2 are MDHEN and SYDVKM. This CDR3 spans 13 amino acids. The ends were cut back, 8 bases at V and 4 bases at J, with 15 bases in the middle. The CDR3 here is CASAEGRVYEQYF. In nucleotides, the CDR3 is TGTGCCAGCGCCGAGGGAAGGGTTTACGAGCAGTACTTC. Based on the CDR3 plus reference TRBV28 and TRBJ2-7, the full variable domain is DVKVTQSSRYLVKRTGEKVFLECVQDMDHENMFWYRQDPGLGLRLIYFSYDVKMKEKGDIPEGYSVSREKKERFSLILESASTNQTSMYLCASAEGRVYEQYFGPGTRLTVT.

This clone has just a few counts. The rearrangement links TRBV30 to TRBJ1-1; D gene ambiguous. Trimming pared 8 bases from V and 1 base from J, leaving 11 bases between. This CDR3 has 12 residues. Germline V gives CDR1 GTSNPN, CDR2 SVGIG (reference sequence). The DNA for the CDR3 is TGTGCCGGTGGACGGAGGAACACTGAAGCTTTCTTT. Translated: CAGGRRNTEAFF.

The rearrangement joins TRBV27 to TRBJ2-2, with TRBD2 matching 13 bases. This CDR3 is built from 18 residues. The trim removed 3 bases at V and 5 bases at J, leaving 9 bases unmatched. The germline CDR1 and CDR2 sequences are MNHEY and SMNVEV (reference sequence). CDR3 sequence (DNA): TGTGCCAGCAGTTTTGGGGCCCCGGGACTAGCGGGGACCGGGGAGCTGTTTTTT. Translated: CASSFGAPGLAGTGELFF.

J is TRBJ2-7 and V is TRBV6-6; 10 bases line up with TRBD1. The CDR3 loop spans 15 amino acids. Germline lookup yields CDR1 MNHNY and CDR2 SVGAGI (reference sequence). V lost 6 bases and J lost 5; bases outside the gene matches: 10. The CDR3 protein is CASSPEGTGVHEQYF. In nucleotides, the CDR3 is TGTGCCAGCAGCCCTGAAGGGACAGGGGTCCACGAGCAGTACTTC.

CDR3 sequence: CASSLVAGGGYEQYF. CDR3 coding DNA: TGTGCCAGCAGTTTAGTAGCGGGAGGTGGCTACGAGCAGTACTTC. The chain is built from TRBV28 and TRBJ2-7; TRBD2 aligns across 10 bases. This CDR3 is built from 15 residues. Looked up from germline, CDR1 is MDHEN and CDR2 is SYDVKM. V was pared by 2 bases and J by 3 bases, with 4 bases of the junction left unmatched.

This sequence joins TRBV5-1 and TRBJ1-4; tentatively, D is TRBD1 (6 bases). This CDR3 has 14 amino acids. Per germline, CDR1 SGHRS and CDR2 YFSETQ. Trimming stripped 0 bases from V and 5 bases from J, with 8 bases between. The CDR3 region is CASSLDRENEKLFF. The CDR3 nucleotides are TGCGCCAGCAGCTTGGACAGGGAAAATGAAAAACTGTTTTTT.

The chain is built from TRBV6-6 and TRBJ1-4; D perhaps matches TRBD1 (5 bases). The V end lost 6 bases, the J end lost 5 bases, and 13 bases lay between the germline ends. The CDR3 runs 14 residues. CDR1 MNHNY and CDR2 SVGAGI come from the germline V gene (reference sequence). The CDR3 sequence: CASRGPRRNEKLFF. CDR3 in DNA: TGTGCCAGCAGGGGGCCAAGGCGGAATGAAAAACTGTTTTTT.

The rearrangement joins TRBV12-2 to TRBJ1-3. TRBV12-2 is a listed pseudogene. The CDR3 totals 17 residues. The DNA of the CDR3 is TGTGCAAGTCGCCCTTTTGGGAGGGCGCTCTCTGGAAACACCATATATTTT. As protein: CASRPFGRALSGNTIYF.

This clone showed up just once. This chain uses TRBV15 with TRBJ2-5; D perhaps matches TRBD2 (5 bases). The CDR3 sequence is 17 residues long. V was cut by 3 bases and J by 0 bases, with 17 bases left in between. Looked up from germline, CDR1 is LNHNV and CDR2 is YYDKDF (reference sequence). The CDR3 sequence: CATSSTRRGPYQETQYF. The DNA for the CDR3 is TGTGCCACCAGCAGTACCCGCCGAGGGCCGTACCAAGAGACCCAGTACTTC. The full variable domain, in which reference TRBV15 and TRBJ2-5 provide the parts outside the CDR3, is DAMVIQNPRYQVTQFGKPVTLSCSQTLNHNVMYWYQQKSSQAPKLLFHYYDKDFNNEADTPDNFQSRRPNTSFCFLDIRSPGLGDTAMYLCATSSTRRGPYQETQYFGPGTRLLVL.

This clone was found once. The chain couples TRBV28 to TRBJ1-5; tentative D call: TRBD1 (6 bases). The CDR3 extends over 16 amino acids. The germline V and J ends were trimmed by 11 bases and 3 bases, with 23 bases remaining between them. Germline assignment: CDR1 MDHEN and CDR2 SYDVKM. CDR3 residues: CAALAVGGAYNQPQHF. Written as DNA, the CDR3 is TGTGCCGCCCTGGCCGTGGGGGGGGCATACAATCAGCCCCAGCATTTT.

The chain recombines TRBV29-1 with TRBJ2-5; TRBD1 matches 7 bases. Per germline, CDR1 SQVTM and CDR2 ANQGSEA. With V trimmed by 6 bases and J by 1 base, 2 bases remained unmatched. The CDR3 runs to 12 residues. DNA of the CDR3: TGCAGCGTGGGACAGCTCCAAGAGACCCAGTACTTC. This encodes CSVGQLQETQYF.

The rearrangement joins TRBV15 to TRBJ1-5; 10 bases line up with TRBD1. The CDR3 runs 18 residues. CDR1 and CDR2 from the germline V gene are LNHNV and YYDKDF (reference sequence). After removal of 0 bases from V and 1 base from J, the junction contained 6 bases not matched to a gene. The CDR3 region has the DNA TGTGCCACCAGCAGAGATCCGGGGGACAGGGGAAGCAATCAGCCCCAGCATTTT. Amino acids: CATSRDPGDRGSNQPQHF.

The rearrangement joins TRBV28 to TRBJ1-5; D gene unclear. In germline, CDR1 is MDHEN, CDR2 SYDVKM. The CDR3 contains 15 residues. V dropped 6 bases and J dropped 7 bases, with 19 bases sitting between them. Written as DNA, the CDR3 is TGTGCCAGCAGCCTTATCGCCGGGGATAGGCAGCCCCAGCATTTT. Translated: CASSLIAGDRQPQHF.

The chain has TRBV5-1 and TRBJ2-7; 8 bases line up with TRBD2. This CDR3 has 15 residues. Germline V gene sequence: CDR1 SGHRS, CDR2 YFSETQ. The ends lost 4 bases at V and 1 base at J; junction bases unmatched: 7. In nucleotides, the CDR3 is TGCGCCAGCAGCATAGAAACTAGCGGATCCTACGAGCAGTACTTC. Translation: CASSIETSGSYEQYF.

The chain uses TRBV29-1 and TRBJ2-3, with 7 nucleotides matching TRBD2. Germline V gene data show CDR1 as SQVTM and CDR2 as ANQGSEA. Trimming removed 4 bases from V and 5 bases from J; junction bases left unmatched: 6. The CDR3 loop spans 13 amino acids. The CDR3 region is CSVGSGIGDTQYF. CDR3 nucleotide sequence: TGCAGCGTTGGAAGCGGGATCGGAGATACGCAGTATTTT.

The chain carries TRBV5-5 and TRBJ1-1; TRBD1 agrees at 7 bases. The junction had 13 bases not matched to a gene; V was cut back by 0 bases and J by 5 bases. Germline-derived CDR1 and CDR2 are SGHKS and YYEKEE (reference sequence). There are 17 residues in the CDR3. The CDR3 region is CASSLAVGAGGFTEAFF. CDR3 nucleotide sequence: TGTGCCAGCAGCTTGGCCGTGGGGGCAGGGGGTTTTACTGAAGCTTTCTTT.

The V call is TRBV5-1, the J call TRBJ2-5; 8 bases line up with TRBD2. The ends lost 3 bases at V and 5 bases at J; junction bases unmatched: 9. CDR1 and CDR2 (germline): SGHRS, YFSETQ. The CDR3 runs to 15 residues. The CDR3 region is CASSWTGTRGETQYF. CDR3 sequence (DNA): TGCGCCAGCAGCTGGACCGGGACTAGGGGTGAGACCCAGTACTTC.

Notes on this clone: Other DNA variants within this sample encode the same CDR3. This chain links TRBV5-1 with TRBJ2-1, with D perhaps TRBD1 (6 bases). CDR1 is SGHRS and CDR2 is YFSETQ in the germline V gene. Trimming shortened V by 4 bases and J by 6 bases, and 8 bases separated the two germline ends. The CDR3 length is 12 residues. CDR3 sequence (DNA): TGCGCCAGCAGCCTACAGGGCAATGAGCAGTTCTTC. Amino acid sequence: CASSLQGNEQFF.